The 20 T cell receptor beta chains listed next were all sequenced from one sample in a study of cytomegalovirus exposure and HLA in healthy donors (dated by TCRdb to between 2016 and 2019). Libraries were constructed by the immunoSEQ multiplex PCR assay. The clones in this table, taken by TCRdb from immuneACCESS, are in-frame only. Not every clone is retained; where verified, under half of the shortfall comes from an unresolved V gene, and the cause of the rest is unknown. Across this sample there are about 95,000 clones, with 85% seen only once. 20% to 25% of the sample is held by the ten biggest clonotypes. Sequences were obtained from PBMCs. These receptors all stem from a man between 18 and 29 years old in good health and CMV-seropositive.

The CDR3 sequence is CASSLVGEASNYGYTF. The CDR3 coding sequence is TGCGCCAGCAGCTTGGTAGGGGAGGCCTCTAACTATGGCTACACCTTC. V is TRBV5-1 and J is TRBJ1-2, with D possibly TRBD1 on 5 matching bases. The CDR3 has 16 amino acids. In germline, CDR1 is SGHRS, CDR2 YFSETQ. V lost 0 bases to trimming and J lost 0 bases, with 12 bases between them.

The chain uses TRBV7-8 and TRBJ1-3; 8 bases are shared with TRBD1. This CDR3 spans 14 amino acids. Germline V gene data show CDR1 as SGHVS and CDR2 as FQNEAQ. Trimming at V came to 4 bases and at J to 4 bases, leaving 3 bases not matched to a gene. CDR3 region: CASSSGTGGNTIYF. CDR3 nucleotide sequence: TGTGCCAGCAGCTCAGGGACAGGAGGAAACACCATATATTTT.

The V call is TRBV18, the J call TRBJ1-4; D call uncertain. The CDR3 runs to 15 residues. Trimming removed 0 bases from V and 4 bases from J, with 9 bases in between. Germline CDR1 is KGHSH and CDR2 is LQKENI. The CDR3 sequence: CASSPPPGNNEKLFF. CDR3 sequence (DNA): TGTGCCAGCTCACCACCTCCGGGGAATAATGAAAAACTGTTTTTT.

V is TRBV6-6 and J is TRBJ1-3; no clear D gene. V dropped 5 bases and J dropped 0 bases, with 11 bases sitting between them. Germline CDR1 and CDR2: MNHNY and SVGAGI (reference sequence). This CDR3 region has 15 residues. In nucleotides, the CDR3 is TGTGCCAGCAGTCTATATGTGAGCTCTGGAAACACCATATATTTT. This translates into CASSLYVSSGNTIYF.

This chain uses TRBV4-1 with TRBJ2-7, with a possible D match to TRBD1 (5 bases). The V gene lost 2 bases and the J gene lost 3 bases, with 8 bases spanning the gap. This CDR3 region has 13 residues. The germline CDR1 and CDR2 sequences are MGHRA and YSYEKL. This CDR3 is CASSQFDSYEQYF. The CDR3 DNA follows: TGCGCCAGCAGCCAATTCGACAGCTACGAGCAGTACTTC.

The chain is built from TRBV5-6 and TRBJ2-2; 7 nucleotides align to TRBD1. The CDR3 has 15 residues. Germline CDR1 SGHDT, CDR2 YYEEEE. The V gene end was trimmed by 4 bases and the J gene end by 3 bases; junction bases not matched to a gene: 6. In DNA form, the CDR3 reads TGTGCCAGCAGCGGACAGGACACCCACACCGGGGAGCTGTTTTTT. It is translated as CASSGQDTHTGELFF.

V usage is TRBV10-3 and J usage is TRBJ2-1, with 8 bases lining up with TRBD1. This CDR3 comprises 15 residues. From germline, CDR1 is ENHRY and CDR2 SYGVKD. The junction had 6 bases not matched to a gene; V was cut back by 6 bases and J by 2 bases. CDR3 in DNA: TGTGCCATCAGCGCACAGGGGGGCCCCTACAATGAGCAGTTCTTC. The encoded protein is CAISAQGGPYNEQFF.

This chain links TRBV9 with TRBJ2-1; D ambiguous. Trimming cost V 3 bases and J 8 bases, with 21 bases left between them. The CDR3 sequence is 16 residues long. The germline gives CDR1 SGDLS, CDR2 YYNGEE. The CDR3 DNA reads as TGTGCCAGCAGCGGGAGTAGCCCCCGCTCCGGCGATGAGCAGTTCTTC. It is translated as CASSGSSPRSGDEQFF.

The chain combines TRBV5-4 with TRBJ2-5, with 7 bases that match TRBD2. The CDR3 has 15 residues. The J segment lost 3 bases and the V segment lost 5 bases, leaving 10 bases of the junction unmatched. The germline V gene encodes CDR1 SGHNT and CDR2 YYREEE (reference sequence). The DNA for the CDR3 is TGTGCCAGCAGTCCTAACTTGGGGGGGGAAGAGACCCAGTACTTC. Its protein is CASSPNLGGEETQYF.

The CDR3 region has the DNA TGTGCTAGTGGGCCTCAGACTAGAGGTTACCCCGGGGAGCTGTTTTTT. Its protein is CASGPQTRGYPGELFF. The chain combines TRBV12-5 with TRBJ2-2; D possibly corresponds to TRBD2 (6 bases). The V gene's germline CDR1 is LGHNT and CDR2 FRNRAP. The V end lost 6 bases, the J end lost 6 bases, and 20 bases lay between the germline ends. CDR3 size: 16 residues.

This chain uses TRBV11-2 with TRBJ1-1; D gene unclear. Per germline, CDR1 SGHAT and CDR2 FQNNGV. The CDR3 loop spans 13 amino acids. V dropped 1 base and J dropped 1 base, with 4 bases sitting between them. The CDR3 sequence: CASSLVRNTEAFF. DNA of the CDR3: TGTGCCAGCAGCTTAGTCCGGAACACTGAAGCTTTCTTT. The entire variable domain, with the rest obtained from reference TRBV11-2 and TRBJ1-1, is as follows: EAGVAQSPRYKIIEKRQSVAFWCNPISGHATLYWYQQILGQGPKLLIQFQNNGVVDDSQLPKDRFSAERLKGVDSTLKIQPAKLEDSAVYLCASSLVRNTEAFFGQGTRLTVV.

The chain has TRBV28 and TRBJ2-1; 12 bases line up with TRBD1. The CDR3 consists of 15 residues. From germline, CDR1 is MDHEN and CDR2 SYDVKM. Losses at the gene ends were 6 bases for V and 6 bases for J; bases not matched to a gene: 6. The CDR3 DNA sequence: TGTGCCAGCAGGGGGACAGGGGGCGACGGCAATGAGCAGTTCTTC. Protein sequence: CASRGTGGDGNEQFF.

The chain employs TRBV6-5 and TRBJ1-2, with 7 bases lining up with TRBD1. V dropped 3 bases and J dropped 3; count of bases not matched to a gene: 7. This CDR3 spans 15 amino acids. CDR1 is MNHEY, CDR2 SVGAGI, per germline. The DNA for the CDR3 is TGTGCCAGCAGTTATGGAGGACAGGATGACTATGGCTACACCTTC. This codes for CASSYGGQDDYGYTF.

This chain links TRBV7-2 with TRBJ2-5; D call uncertain. The V gene's germline CDR1 is SGHTA and CDR2 FQGNSA. The CDR3 has 13 amino acids. V lost 5 bases to trimming and J lost 4 bases, with 11 bases between them. CDR3 protein: CASSQRLGETQYF. The CDR3 DNA reads as TGTGCCAGCAGCCAGAGACTGGGAGAGACCCAGTACTTC.

The CDR3 nucleotides read TGTGCCAGCAGCCAAGATCCTAGCGGCACAGATACGCAGTATTTT. This codes for CASSQDPSGTDTQYF. This chain uses TRBV4-2 with TRBJ2-3, with a possible D match to TRBD2 (6 bases). V was pared by 0 bases and J by 1 base, with 8 bases between. Germline values: CDR1 LGHNA, CDR2 YNFKEQ. CDR3 length: 15 residues.

This clone came up once. The chain is built from TRBV10-3 and TRBJ2-7; 8 bases match TRBD2. In germline, CDR1 is ENHRY, CDR2 SYGVKD. V lost 6 bases and J lost 2; bases outside the gene matches: 6. This CDR3 comprises 14 residues. The DNA for the CDR3 is TGTGCCATCAGCGGACTAGCAGAGACCTACGAGCAGTACTTC. It translates to CAISGLAETYEQYF.

The V gene is TRBV5-1, the J gene TRBJ2-1, with D tentatively TRBD1 (5 bases). The germline CDR1 and CDR2 sequences are SGHRS and YFSETQ. V was trimmed by 1 base and J by 0 bases, leaving 5 bases between them. This CDR3 has 14 residues. CDR3 DNA: TGCGCCAGCAGCTTGACAGGCTCCTACAATGAGCAGTTCTTC. This encodes CASSLTGSYNEQFF.

V and J are TRBV6-5 and TRBJ1-1, with 7 bases identical to TRBD1. This CDR3 region has 13 residues. The V and J ends lost 2 bases and 11 bases, in that order; junction bases with no gene match: 8. Per germline, CDR1 MNHEY and CDR2 SVGAGI. CDR3 protein: CASSYRTGIEAFF. CDR3 nucleotide sequence: TGTGCCAGCAGTTACAGGACAGGAATAGAGGCTTTCTTT.

The chain uses TRBV27 and TRBJ2-3, with 13 bases fitting TRBD2. CDR3 length: 16 residues. J gave up 3 bases and V 2 bases, and 2 bases lay outside the gene matches. Germline loops: CDR1 MNHEY, CDR2 SMNVEV (reference sequence). The CDR3 nucleotides are TGTGCCAGCAGTTTAGGGACTAGCGGGATAACAGATACGCAGTATTTT. Amino acid sequence: CASSLGTSGITDTQYF.

The V call is TRBV28, the J call TRBJ1-4, with TRBD1 matching 8 bases. This CDR3 has 14 residues. Unmatched junction bases numbered 1, after V lost 4 bases and J lost 3 bases. Germline lookup yields CDR1 MDHEN and CDR2 SYDVKM. The CDR3 reads CASSWDRPNEKLFF. The DNA of the CDR3 is TGTGCCAGCAGTTGGGACAGGCCTAATGAAAAACTGTTTTTT.